This T cell receptor (beta chain) was sequenced in a study of blood T cell repertoires in COVID-19. Study overall: Some COVID-19 samples were acute and others convalescent; all came from the United States, Italy and Spain. T cells, B-cell-depleted T cells, or PBMCs provided the cDNA or gDNA that served as material.

The CDR3 contains 18 residues. CDR1 is GTSNPN, CDR2 SVGIG, per germline (reference sequence). The J segment lost 0 bases and the V segment lost 3 bases, leaving 14 bases of the junction unmatched. Source study methods: Using reference gene primer amplification, nucleated cell counts were estimated. Generated by immunoSEQ multiplex PCR, the TCRdb table keeps only in-frame clones and is missing some. The V and J calls and clone size are taken from that table; D and trimming were inferred from the DNA. The table has fewer than 250,000 clones, about nine tenths seen once; the top ten hold about 1%. What was sequenced was peripheral blood. This chain uses TRBV30 with TRBJ2-7; 10 bases are a match to TRBD2. This TCR derives from a man aged 25 to 40 with acute or convalescent COVID-19. The CDR3 region is CAWSRGASGSSLSYEQYF. The CDR3 DNA reads TGTGCCTGGAGCCGCGGTGCTAGCGGGAGCTCACTCTCCTACGAGCAGTACTTC.